The rows below give T cell receptor beta chains drawn from one sample of a study of blood T cell repertoires in COVID-19. The table came from immunoSEQ multiplex PCR; TCRdb's copy has only in-frame clones and leaves some out. The table shows about 250,000 clones, with roughly nine tenths occurring only once. Material for sequencing was PBMCs or T cells enriched from blood (not recorded which). The origin of the receptors is a woman aged 18 to 35 who had recovered from COVID-19. Both conserved end residues are part of each CDR3. A D gene is named only where the DNA matches it firmly. Only part of the rows carry a size: once, few, many, or a class if the clone is expanded.

size: .; D: TRBD1; V: TRBV15; J: TRBJ1-2; CDR3: CATRAPGTGVYGYTF
size: .; D: .; V: TRBV7-2; J: TRBJ2-2; CDR3: CASSLFSGGPPNTGELFF
size: many; D: TRBD1; V: TRBV5-4; J: TRBJ2-7; CDR3: CASSPNSGTGYYEQYF
size: .; D: TRBD1; V: TRBV5-1; J: TRBJ1-1; CDR3: CASSQTTGGTEAFF
size: once; D: .; V: TRBV7-2; J: TRBJ1-5; CDR3: CASSTGTNQPQHF
size: .; D: TRBD1; V: TRBV7-6; J: TRBJ1-5; CDR3: CASSDQGAGQPQHF
size: once; D: TRBD1; V: TRBV5-1; J: TRBJ1-1; CDR3: CASSIGQGNTEAFF
size: .; D: .; V: TRBV29-1; J: TRBJ1-1; CDR3: CSASGRNTEAFF
size: .; D: .; V: TRBV18; J: TRBJ1-3; CDR3: CASSPESAGNTIYF
size: once; D: .; V: TRBV7-9; J: TRBJ1-4; CDR3: CASSPREGHLNEKLFF
size: .; D: .; V: TRBV11-2; J: TRBJ1-6; CDR3: CASSLQGGSPLHF
size: .; D: .; V: TRBV6-1; J: TRBJ1-1; CDR3: CASSEAKNTEAFF
size: .; D: .; V: TRBV27; J: TRBJ1-4; CDR3: CASSFRGLEEKLFF
size: .; D: .; V: TRBV12-3/TRBV12-4; J: TRBJ1-5; CDR3: CASSLDTNQPQHF
size: .; D: TRBD1; V: TRBV5-1; J: TRBJ1-2; CDR3: CASSLISDRGGYTF
size: .; D: .; V: TRBV11-1; J: TRBJ1-2; CDR3: CASSLGVGNYGYTF
size: .; D: .; V: TRBV5-4; J: TRBJ1-2; CDR3: CASSLPQGPVGSYGYTF
size: .; D: TRBD2; V: TRBV3-1/TRBV3-2; J: TRBJ2-5; CDR3: CASKGSGVGTQYF
size: .; D: .; V: TRBV7-9; J: TRBJ1-5; CDR3: CASSFEQGTQHF
size: .; D: .; V: TRBV10-1; J: TRBJ1-2; CDR3: CASSATDTNYGYTF
size: .; D: .; V: TRBV19; J: TRBJ2-2; CDR3: CASTGEVYTGELFF
size: .; D: .; V: TRBV11-2; J: TRBJ1-1; CDR3: CASSSPTVNAEAFF
size: .; D: .; V: TRBV10-3; J: TRBJ2-7; CDR3: CAINRGGAAYEQYF
size: .; D: .; V: TRBV27; J: TRBJ2-3; CDR3: CASSLDVGGDTQYF
size: .; D: .; V: TRBV29-1; J: TRBJ2-7; CDR3: CSVRQGVYEQYF
size: .; D: TRBD1; V: TRBV6-5; J: TRBJ2-2; CDR3: CASTLTGDTGELFF
size: .; D: TRBD2; V: TRBV2; J: TRBJ2-2; CDR3: CASSDGLALRTGELFF
size: few; D: .; V: TRBV19; J: TRBJ1-1; CDR3: CASSIIETEAFF
size: .; D: .; V: TRBV6-4; J: TRBJ2-1; CDR3: CASSDVGGLYNEQFF
size: .; D: .; V: TRBV6-5; J: TRBJ1-2; CDR3: CASSYNPVYGYTF
size: .; D: .; V: TRBV2; J: TRBJ2-7; CDR3: CASSEVRGPYEQYF
size: .; D: TRBD1; V: TRBV2; J: TRBJ1-2; CDR3: CASSETVQGGYGYTF
size: .; D: TRBD2; V: TRBV20-1; J: TRBJ2-1; CDR3: CSASEPSGEYNEQFF
size: .; D: TRBD2; V: TRBV7-8; J: TRBJ2-7; CDR3: CASSPQTSLITYEQYF
size: .; D: .; V: TRBV6-1; J: TRBJ2-5; CDR3: CASSEALGSPQETQYF
size: .; D: .; V: TRBV15; J: TRBJ1-1; CDR3: CATSREFWAGPEAFF
size: .; D: TRBD2; V: TRBV28; J: TRBJ2-7; CDR3: CASSPRVGGSSEQYF
size: .; D: .; V: TRBV9; J: TRBJ1-3; CDR3: CASSSRQSSGNTIYF
size: few; D: .; V: TRBV5-1; J: TRBJ1-4; CDR3: CASSQRSLSQEKLFF
size: .; D: TRBD1; V: TRBV5-4; J: TRBJ1-6; CDR3: CASSSGGTGGGNSPLHF
size: .; D: .; V: TRBV5-4; J: TRBJ2-7; CDR3: CASSSRGAGSTYEQYF
size: once; D: .; V: TRBV7-8; J: TRBJ1-6; CDR3: CASSLFGGNYNSPLHF
size: .; D: .; V: TRBV9; J: TRBJ1-3; CDR3: CASSPEGDNSVDTIYF
size: .; D: .; V: TRBV28; J: TRBJ1-5; CDR3: CASWPGGTQPQHF
size: .; D: .; V: TRBV11-1; J: TRBJ2-7; CDR3: CASSSDGLEQYF
size: .; D: .; V: TRBV7-9; J: TRBJ2-3; CDR3: CASSPAEDSTDTQYF
size: .; D: .; V: TRBV28; J: TRBJ1-6; CDR3: CASSFGAPLHF
size: .; D: TRBD1; V: TRBV24-1; J: TRBJ1-1; CDR3: CATSDPRTGDTEAFF
size: .; D: TRBD2; V: TRBV5-1; J: TRBJ2-1; CDR3: CASSLAGLADNEQFF
size: once; D: .; V: TRBV19; J: TRBJ1-2; CDR3: CASSRDQGLYGYTF
size: .; D: TRBD1; V: TRBV2; J: TRBJ1-2; CDR3: CASRTGNGYTF
size: .; D: TRBD2; V: TRBV7-3; J: TRBJ2-3; CDR3: CASSRAGGQTDTQYF
size: .; D: .; V: TRBV24-1; J: TRBJ2-1; CDR3: CATSDLPNLSYNEQFF
size: few; D: TRBD2; V: TRBV3-1/TRBV3-2; J: TRBJ2-1; CDR3: CASSPQLAGLPNEQFF
size: .; D: TRBD2; V: TRBV27; J: TRBJ2-3; CDR3: CASTQRGGDTQYF
size: .; D: TRBD1; V: TRBV6-6; J: TRBJ1-4; CDR3: CASSGPTGREKLFF
size: .; D: TRBD2; V: TRBV20-1; J: TRBJ2-3; CDR3: CSASVSGPSTDTQYF
size: .; D: TRBD2; V: TRBV5-1; J: TRBJ2-1; CDR3: CASSLRSGGTYNEQFF